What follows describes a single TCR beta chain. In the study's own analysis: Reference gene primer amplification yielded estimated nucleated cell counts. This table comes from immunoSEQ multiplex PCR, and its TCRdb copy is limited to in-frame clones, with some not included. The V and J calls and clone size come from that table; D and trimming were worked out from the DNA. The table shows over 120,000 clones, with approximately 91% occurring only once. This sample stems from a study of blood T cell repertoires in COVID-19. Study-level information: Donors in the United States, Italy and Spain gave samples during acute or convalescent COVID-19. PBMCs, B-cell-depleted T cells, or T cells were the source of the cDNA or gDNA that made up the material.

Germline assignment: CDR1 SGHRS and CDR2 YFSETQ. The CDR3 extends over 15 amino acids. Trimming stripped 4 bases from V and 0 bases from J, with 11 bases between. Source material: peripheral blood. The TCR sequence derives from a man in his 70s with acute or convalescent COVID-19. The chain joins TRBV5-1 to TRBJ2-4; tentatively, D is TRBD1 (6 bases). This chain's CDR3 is CASSPDSLAKNIQYF. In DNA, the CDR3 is TGCGCCAGCAGCCCGGACAGTCTAGCCAAAAACATTCAGTACTTC.